This TCR beta chain stems from a study of T cell responses to AZD1222 COVID-19 vaccine. Findings of the study overall: Spike-specific TCR breadth and depth both grew after two AZD1222 doses. Clonal diversity was possibly underestimated; the donors were predominantly white British and more often female. Just a handful of people given AZD1222 tested seropositive at baseline.

Clones were read by immunoSEQ multiplex PCR, and TCRdb kept only the in-frame ones, dropping some. The sample lists about 140,000 clones, approximately 91% occurring once. Germline values: CDR1 MGHRA, CDR2 YSYEKL. With 4 bases removed from V and 7 bases from J, the gap between germline ends came to 21 bases. This CDR3 contains 16 residues. There are a few counts of this clone. Its antigen remains unknown. This material consisted of peripheral blood, taken 28 days after the second dose of the MenACWY control vaccine. The source is an adult who received the MenACWY meningococcal vaccine as a control. The V call is TRBV4-1, the J call TRBJ2-3, with D possibly TRBD1 on 5 matching bases. The CDR3: CASSPGSDSLGYTQYF. Written as DNA, the CDR3 is TGCGCCAGCAGCCCAGGCTCAGACAGCCTCGGGTATACGCAGTATTTT.